The rows below give T cell receptor beta chains drawn from one sample of a study of Ad26.COV2.S vaccination and SARS-CoV-2 variants. The method was immunoSEQ multiplex PCR; TCRdb's version includes in-frame clones alone and lacks a portion of them. The repertoire holds about 400,000 clones, with approximately 89% as singletons. This specimen was peripheral blood, taken in a trial of Ad26.COV2.S vaccine versus placebo. These receptors were collected from a person aged 18-60 years who received the Ad26.COV2.S COVID-19 vaccine or a placebo. CDR3s include the opening cysteine and the closing phenylalanine or tryptophan. The D gene is left open where the match is weak. Where a row states a size, it is once, few, many or the class of an expanded clone; other rows omit it.

v_call: TRBV10-1
d_call: NA
j_call: TRBJ1-2
clone_size: NA
cdr3_nt: TGCGCCAGCATAGGGGGTTTTGGCTACACCTTC
cdr3_aa: CASIGGFGYTF

v_call: TRBV30
d_call: NA
j_call: TRBJ1-2
clone_size: NA
cdr3_nt: TGTGCCTGGAGTATGGGCGGCTATGGCTACACCTTC
cdr3_aa: CAWSMGGYGYTF

v_call: TRBV11-2
d_call: NA
j_call: TRBJ1-1
clone_size: few
cdr3_nt: TGTGCCAGCAGCTTGGGGGGAATGGCTGAAGCTTTCTTT
cdr3_aa: CASSLGGMAEAFF

v_call: TRBV4-1
d_call: NA
j_call: TRBJ2-5
clone_size: NA
cdr3_nt: TGCGCCAGCAGCCCCCGACTCCTTCTTACCGAGACCCAGTACTTC
cdr3_aa: CASSPRLLLTETQYF

v_call: TRBV7-2
d_call: TRBD1
j_call: TRBJ1-1
clone_size: NA
cdr3_nt: TGTGCCAGCAGCTTAGCAGGGACAGCGAACACTGAAGCTTTCTTT
cdr3_aa: CASSLAGTANTEAFF

v_call: TRBV5-6
d_call: NA
j_call: TRBJ2-2
clone_size: NA
cdr3_nt: TGTGCCAGCAGCCTCCTTAGGGGGGCCGGGGAGCTGTTTTTT
cdr3_aa: CASSLLRGAGELFF

v_call: TRBV7-2
d_call: NA
j_call: TRBJ2-7
clone_size: NA
cdr3_nt: TGTGCCAGCACCCCTAGCCCCGGGAGCGAGCAGTACTTC
cdr3_aa: CASTPSPGSEQYF

v_call: TRBV4-1
d_call: TRBD1
j_call: TRBJ2-5
clone_size: NA
cdr3_nt: TGCGCCAGCAGCCAAGATGACAGGGTTTCTCAGACCCAGTACTTC
cdr3_aa: CASSQDDRVSQTQYF

v_call: TRBV5-6
d_call: NA
j_call: TRBJ2-7
clone_size: NA
cdr3_nt: TGTGCCAGCAGCTTGGCCGGGCCAGCGGACTACGAGCAGTACTTC
cdr3_aa: CASSLAGPADYEQYF

v_call: TRBV6-5
d_call: NA
j_call: TRBJ2-1
clone_size: NA
cdr3_nt: TGTGCCAGCAGTTACGACTCCTACAATGAGCAGTTCTTC
cdr3_aa: CASSYDSYNEQFF

v_call: TRBV7-2
d_call: TRBD2
j_call: TRBJ2-2
clone_size: NA
cdr3_nt: TGTGCCAGCAGCCTGACTAGCGGGAGGGCGGGGGCCGGGGAGCTGTTTTTT
cdr3_aa: CASSLTSGRAGAGELFF

v_call: TRBV25-1
d_call: NA
j_call: TRBJ2-3
clone_size: NA
cdr3_nt: TGTGCCAGCAGTGATTACAGTACAGATACGCAGTATTTT
cdr3_aa: CASSDYSTDTQYF

v_call: TRBV7-9
d_call: NA
j_call: TRBJ2-7
clone_size: NA
cdr3_nt: TGTGCCAGCAGCTCTGGGCGAGGAGGCCCGCAGTACTTC
cdr3_aa: CASSSGRGGPQYF

v_call: TRBV6-4
d_call: NA
j_call: TRBJ1-4
clone_size: NA
cdr3_nt: TGTGCCAGCAGGGGGCTCCTTCGGGATAATGAAAAACTGTTTTTT
cdr3_aa: CASRGLLRDNEKLFF

v_call: TRBV19
d_call: NA
j_call: TRBJ1-4
clone_size: NA
cdr3_nt: TGTGCCAGTAGTCCCGGATGGACTAATGAAAAACTGTTTTTT
cdr3_aa: CASSPGWTNEKLFF

v_call: TRBV14
d_call: NA
j_call: TRBJ1-2
clone_size: NA
cdr3_nt: TGTGCCAGCAGCCAAGGATTGGGAATGGGGCTTGGCTACACCTTC
cdr3_aa: CASSQGLGMGLGYTF

v_call: TRBV6-2/TRBV6-3
d_call: NA
j_call: TRBJ2-7
clone_size: NA
cdr3_nt: TGTGCCAGCAGCCCCTCCAGTGGGTACGAGCAGTACTTC
cdr3_aa: CASSPSSGYEQYF

v_call: TRBV27
d_call: NA
j_call: TRBJ1-2
clone_size: NA
cdr3_nt: TGTGCCAGCAGTTTTTGGCAGAACTATGGCTACACCTTC
cdr3_aa: CASSFWQNYGYTF

v_call: TRBV5-1
d_call: TRBD1
j_call: TRBJ2-7
clone_size: NA
cdr3_nt: TGCGCCAGCAGCTTGGATGGGACAGGTGGTGGAGAGCAGTACTTC
cdr3_aa: CASSLDGTGGGEQYF

v_call: TRBV30
d_call: NA
j_call: TRBJ2-7
clone_size: NA
cdr3_nt: TGTGCCTGGAGTTCCGGACAATCCTACGAGCAGTACTTC
cdr3_aa: CAWSSGQSYEQYF

v_call: TRBV5-6
d_call: NA
j_call: TRBJ2-3
clone_size: NA
cdr3_nt: TGTGCCAGCAGCTTGATGGTGGGGATCAGGGCACAAGATACGCAGTATTTT
cdr3_aa: CASSLMVGIRAQDTQYF

v_call: TRBV6-2/TRBV6-3
d_call: NA
j_call: TRBJ2-1
clone_size: NA
cdr3_nt: TGTGCCAGCAGTTTCAGGGGAGGGATTTATGAGCAGTTCTTC
cdr3_aa: CASSFRGGIYEQFF

v_call: TRBV15
d_call: TRBD1
j_call: TRBJ2-2
clone_size: NA
cdr3_nt: TGTGCCACCAGCAGAGAAACAGGGGTAAACACCGGGGAGCTGTTTTTT
cdr3_aa: CATSRETGVNTGELFF

v_call: TRBV12-3/TRBV12-4
d_call: NA
j_call: TRBJ2-7
clone_size: NA
cdr3_nt: TGTGCCAGCAGTTTAAGTCCCTACGAGCAGTACTTC
cdr3_aa: CASSLSPYEQYF

v_call: TRBV30
d_call: NA
j_call: TRBJ2-3
clone_size: NA
cdr3_nt: TGTGCCTGGGGGATAGATACGCAGTATTTT
cdr3_aa: CAWGIDTQYF

v_call: TRBV21-1
d_call: NA
j_call: TRBJ2-1
clone_size: NA
cdr3_nt: TGTGCCAGCGGGATGTTCCCGGCGGGCATGAACAATGAGCAGTTCTTC
cdr3_aa: CASGMFPAGMNNEQFF

v_call: TRBV7-8
d_call: NA
j_call: TRBJ1-4
clone_size: NA
cdr3_nt: TGTGCCAGCAGCCGCGGGTGGGGTGAAAAACTGTTTTTT
cdr3_aa: CASSRGWGEKLFF

v_call: TRBV30
d_call: NA
j_call: TRBJ1-2
clone_size: NA
cdr3_nt: TGTGCCTGGCGTCAGCCCGGACAGAACTATGGCTACACCTTC
cdr3_aa: CAWRQPGQNYGYTF

v_call: TRBV19
d_call: TRBD1
j_call: TRBJ1-6
clone_size: NA
cdr3_nt: TGTGCCAGTCGCCGGGACAGTTATAATTCACCCCTCCACTTT
cdr3_aa: CASRRDSYNSPLHF

v_call: TRBV7-6
d_call: TRBD2
j_call: TRBJ2-1
clone_size: few
cdr3_nt: TGTGCCAGCAGCTTAGTAGCGGGAGGGGGGGGTGAGCAGTTCTTC
cdr3_aa: CASSLVAGGGGEQFF

v_call: TRBV2
d_call: NA
j_call: TRBJ1-1
clone_size: few
cdr3_nt: TGTGCCAGCAGCCTGTTATGGGGGAACACTGAAGCTTTCTTT
cdr3_aa: CASSLLWGNTEAFF

v_call: TRBV19
d_call: NA
j_call: TRBJ1-4
clone_size: NA
cdr3_nt: TGTGCCAGTAGTACCGGACGGCGAATGTCTAATGAAAAACTGTTTTTT
cdr3_aa: CASSTGRRMSNEKLFF

v_call: TRBV4-2
d_call: NA
j_call: TRBJ2-2
clone_size: NA
cdr3_nt: TGTGCCAGCAGCCAAGAGCCGGGAGAAGGAACCGGGGAGCTGTTTTTT
cdr3_aa: CASSQEPGEGTGELFF

v_call: TRBV5-6
d_call: TRBD1
j_call: TRBJ1-5
clone_size: NA
cdr3_nt: TGTGCCAGCAGCTTGGCGGACAGGTACAATCAGCCCCAGCATTTT
cdr3_aa: CASSLADRYNQPQHF

v_call: TRBV28
d_call: NA
j_call: TRBJ2-2
clone_size: NA
cdr3_nt: TGTGCCAGCAGCCTAGGTCCTACTACCGGGGAGCTGTTTTTT
cdr3_aa: CASSLGPTTGELFF

v_call: TRBV9
d_call: NA
j_call: TRBJ1-3
clone_size: few
cdr3_nt: TGTGCCAGCAGCGTAGATTCCGTACCCGGAAACACCATATATTTT
cdr3_aa: CASSVDSVPGNTIYF

v_call: TRBV3-1/TRBV3-2
d_call: NA
j_call: TRBJ2-7
clone_size: NA
cdr3_nt: TGTGCCAGCAGCCAAGGGGGTCCCGGGACCTACGAGCAGTACTTC
cdr3_aa: CASSQGGPGTYEQYF

v_call: TRBV27
d_call: TRBD1
j_call: TRBJ2-7
clone_size: NA
cdr3_nt: TGTGCCAGCAGTCTACTAAGAAGGACAGGGTCCAAGCAGTACTTC
cdr3_aa: CASSLLRRTGSKQYF

v_call: TRBV9
d_call: NA
j_call: TRBJ2-7
clone_size: NA
cdr3_nt: TGTGCCAGCAGCGTAGGGGCCCGGTCCTACGAGCAGTACTTC
cdr3_aa: CASSVGARSYEQYF

v_call: TRBV11-2
d_call: NA
j_call: TRBJ2-7
clone_size: NA
cdr3_nt: TGTGCCAGCAGCCTCCGACAGGCCTACGAGCAGTACTTC
cdr3_aa: CASSLRQAYEQYF

v_call: TRBV12-3/TRBV12-4
d_call: NA
j_call: TRBJ1-1
clone_size: NA
cdr3_nt: TGTGCCAGCAGGCTTTCCGCCACTGAAGCTTTCTTT
cdr3_aa: CASRLSATEAFF

v_call: TRBV10-3
d_call: TRBD1
j_call: TRBJ1-2
clone_size: NA
cdr3_nt: TGTGCCATCGGGGACAGTACCCACTATGGCTACACCTTC
cdr3_aa: CAIGDSTHYGYTF

v_call: TRBV12-3/TRBV12-4
d_call: NA
j_call: TRBJ2-7
clone_size: NA
cdr3_nt: TGTGCCAGCAGTCCATCCACCGAGCAGTACTTC
cdr3_aa: CASSPSTEQYF

v_call: TRBV5-1
d_call: NA
j_call: TRBJ1-2
clone_size: once
cdr3_nt: TGCGCCAGCAGCCTAGAGGGGCAGGGCAATGGCTACACCTTC
cdr3_aa: CASSLEGQGNGYTF

v_call: TRBV28
d_call: NA
j_call: TRBJ2-3
clone_size: NA
cdr3_nt: TGTGCCAGCAGTGCCGAGCGGGTCAGCACAGATACGCAGTATTTT
cdr3_aa: CASSAERVSTDTQYF

v_call: TRBV7-9
d_call: TRBD1
j_call: TRBJ1-4
clone_size: NA
cdr3_nt: TGTGCCAGCAGCTTAGGGGGACAGGGGAGAGAAAAACTGTTTTTT
cdr3_aa: CASSLGGQGREKLFF

v_call: TRBV9
d_call: NA
j_call: TRBJ1-4
clone_size: NA
cdr3_nt: TGTGCCAGCAGCGAGGGGGGGATACCAACTAATGAAAAACTGTTTTTT
cdr3_aa: CASSEGGIPTNEKLFF

v_call: TRBV11-2
d_call: NA
j_call: TRBJ2-1
clone_size: NA
cdr3_nt: TGTGCCAGCAGCTTACAATGGGCCGAAGCTCGTCAGCAGTTCTTC
cdr3_aa: CASSLQWAEARQQFF

v_call: TRBV29-1
d_call: NA
j_call: TRBJ2-5
clone_size: NA
cdr3_nt: TGCAGCGTTGCTATCGGGAGTGAGACCCAGTACTTC
cdr3_aa: CSVAIGSETQYF

v_call: TRBV19
d_call: NA
j_call: TRBJ1-2
clone_size: NA
cdr3_nt: TGTGCCAGTAGTATAGAAAGGGGAACCTATGGCTACACCTTC
cdr3_aa: CASSIERGTYGYTF

v_call: TRBV27
d_call: NA
j_call: TRBJ1-5
clone_size: NA
cdr3_nt: TGTGCCAGCAGTTTATCGGGCAGGAGATATAGCAATCAGCCCCAGCATTTT
cdr3_aa: CASSLSGRRYSNQPQHF

v_call: TRBV19
d_call: NA
j_call: TRBJ2-7
clone_size: NA
cdr3_nt: TGTGCCAGTAGTCCTTCTGAAAACCACAACGAGCAGTACTTC
cdr3_aa: CASSPSENHNEQYF

v_call: TRBV28
d_call: NA
j_call: TRBJ2-5
clone_size: NA
cdr3_nt: TGTGCCAGCAGTCCCCCATTCGAGACCCAGTACTTC
cdr3_aa: CASSPPFETQYF

v_call: TRBV5-1
d_call: TRBD2
j_call: TRBJ2-7
clone_size: NA
cdr3_nt: TGCGCCAGCAGCTTGGTGGCGGGAGGGCCTCAGGGCGAGCAGTACTTC
cdr3_aa: CASSLVAGGPQGEQYF

v_call: TRBV2
d_call: TRBD1
j_call: TRBJ2-5
clone_size: NA
cdr3_nt: TGTGCCAGCAGTGAAGCGTGGCAGGGGGTTGAGACCCAGTACTTC
cdr3_aa: CASSEAWQGVETQYF

v_call: TRBV12-3/TRBV12-4
d_call: NA
j_call: TRBJ2-7
clone_size: NA
cdr3_nt: TGTGCCAGCAGTATTACCTACGAGCAGTACTTC
cdr3_aa: CASSITYEQYF